Below, one T cell receptor beta chain is given with its context. This entry comes from a study of cytomegalovirus exposure and HLA in healthy donors. Vbeta (60) and Jbeta (13) primers were used in the PCR. Clones were read by immunoSEQ multiplex PCR, and TCRdb kept only the in-frame ones, dropping some. Among around 120,000 clones listed, 80% were seen once. Unmatched junction bases numbered 8, after V lost 6 bases and J lost 4 bases. Germline values: CDR1 SQVTM, CDR2 ANQGSEA. This CDR3 has 14 amino acids. This TCR came from a man aged 30-40 years in good health and CMV-seronegative. The gene calls are TRBV29-1 and TRBJ2-2; 7 nucleotides agree with TRBD1. Sequenced input: PBMCs. The CDR3 DNA sequence: TGCAGCGTCAGACAGGGTGGGAGCACCGGGGAGCTGTTTTTT. It is translated as CSVRQGGSTGELFF.